These T cell receptor beta chains were read from a single sample in a study of blood T cell repertoires in COVID-19. Sequencing was performed with immunoSEQ multiplex PCR; in TCRdb, only in-frame clones are kept and a portion is missing. The data hold under 400,000 clones, with roughly 86% observed a single time. Sequencing was done on a sample of PBMCs or T cells enriched from blood (not recorded which). These receptors were collected from a woman between 25 and 40 years old who had been exposed to COVID-19. The CDR3 runs from the conserved cysteine through the conserved F or W.

TRBJ1-5 | TRBV5-1 | CASSLTGNQPQHF
TRBJ2-5 | TRBV5-1 | CASSLELEETQYF
TRBJ1-2 | TRBV7-9 | CASSPTAGTVNYGYTF
TRBJ1-3 | TRBV12-3/TRBV12-4 | CASSFTGANTIYF
TRBJ2-7 | TRBV5-5 | CASSRTTYEQYF
TRBJ1-5 | TRBV19 | CASSMTGGGGQPQHF
TRBJ1-5 | TRBV18 | CASSPGTGGGNQPQHF
TRBJ2-2 | TRBV6-2/TRBV6-3 | CASSPEGLNTGELFF
TRBJ2-5 | TRBV18 | CASSPGQEETQYF
TRBJ1-1 | TRBV28 | CASSLAPGIAFF
TRBJ1-2 | TRBV27 | CASSLWGQNGYTF
TRBJ2-2 | TRBV5-1 | CASSSPGQANTGELFF
TRBJ2-6 | TRBV19 | CASSKRTGAISGANVLTF
TRBJ2-5 | TRBV10-1 | CASSETSGSRETQYF
TRBJ1-1 | TRBV9 | CASSVAGGNTEAFF
TRBJ1-1 | TRBV18 | CASSPLQRQGNTEAFF
TRBJ1-2 | TRBV9 | CASSGHRGTGSSGYTF
TRBJ2-3 | TRBV5-1 | CASSVVLEDTQYF
TRBJ2-7 | TRBV10-2 | CASSGGGAGGLYEQYF
TRBJ2-5 | TRBV11-2 | CATSGGGETQYF
TRBJ2-7 | TRBV19 | CASSRGTGGEEQYF
TRBJ2-5 | TRBV24-1 | CATSDADSQETQYF
TRBJ1-2 | TRBV12-3/TRBV12-4 | CASSRPGGYTF
TRBJ2-3 | TRBV18 | CASSPRARGDTQYF
TRBJ1-1 | TRBV11-2 | CASSLTEPNMNTEAFF
TRBJ1-2 | TRBV30 | CAWSVLGTNNYGYTF
TRBJ2-3 | TRBV14 | CASSPGPGTPTDTQYF
TRBJ1-2 | TRBV28 | CALSRIQGVYGYTF
TRBJ2-7 | TRBV14 | CASSQVRGGEQYF
TRBJ2-7 | TRBV29-1 | CSVVVGGGNEQYF
TRBJ2-7 | TRBV21-1 | CASSPQRETNYEQYF
TRBJ2-3 | TRBV4-1 | CASSQETSGGTDTQYF
TRBJ2-5 | TRBV27 | CASSLTRFGETQYF
TRBJ2-5 | TRBV11-2 | CASSLGRQGGTQYF
TRBJ2-5 | TRBV9 | CASSVGGVETQYF
TRBJ1-2 | TRBV3-1/TRBV3-2 | CASSQTLYGYTF
TRBJ1-2 | TRBV6-5 | CASRDSSNYGYTF
TRBJ1-2 | TRBV21-1 | CASSNRDRGPANYGYTF
TRBJ2-2 | TRBV14 | CASSPLTGSLAGDTGELFF
TRBJ1-1 | TRBV5-3 | CARSKDRVGGNTEAFF
TRBJ2-7 | TRBV10-3 | CAISEGHTYEQYF
TRBJ1-1 | TRBV25-1 | CASAGHYGNTEAFF
TRBJ2-7 | TRBV3-1/TRBV3-2 | CASSPTDRGSHEQYF
TRBJ1-2 | TRBV6-5 | CASPGQGEYGYTF
TRBJ2-2 | TRBV28 | CASSLQGLPGELFF
TRBJ2-2 | TRBV19 | CASSMTLAGNTGELFF
TRBJ2-5 | TRBV27 | CASGQTSGAGRETQYF
TRBJ2-7 | TRBV5-1 | CASSLEGREQYF
TRBJ1-1 | TRBV5-1 | CASWGGEGAFF
TRBJ2-1 | TRBV11-3 | CASSSGVGPFNEQFF
TRBJ2-7 | TRBV6-5 | CASNVRTGAAYEQYF
TRBJ2-5 | TRBV6-6 | CASSYLHRGQETQYF
TRBJ2-5 | TRBV10-2 | CASSEQGGETQYF
TRBJ2-1 | TRBV6-5 | CASSYTMTGFDNEQFF
TRBJ2-1 | TRBV6-5 | CASSSHDRFNEQFF
TRBJ2-3 | TRBV15 | CATSRDIGGREDTQYF
TRBJ2-7 | TRBV24-1 | CATSIPPPGQGVYEQYF